This TCR beta chain was profiled in a study of identical twins. Study-level results: Beta clonotypes that were abundant in cord blood contained fewer insertions, a pattern absent from memory repertoires.

MiXCR, applied by TCRdb to the 5' RACE reads, yields one record per CDR3 protein. The sample lists approximately 700,000 distinct CDR3 sequences; over 5% were seen once. The germline gives CDR1 SGHDN, CDR2 FVKESK. The CDR3 is 15 residues long. Trimming removed 0 bases at V and 11 bases at J, with 17 bases between. This clonotype was seen a few times. The antigen is not known. What was sequenced was naive T cells sorted from blood. The receptor was derived from a man aged 18 to 29 in good health. The V gene is TRBV14, the J gene TRBJ2-1; D is undetermined. DNA of the CDR3: TGTGCCAGCAGCCAAGATGGGTCCAGTGGTCTTCAGCAGTTCTTC. This sequence encodes CASSQDGSSGLQQFF.